The clone carrying this T cell receptor (beta chain) occurred once. The data belong to a study of shared clonotypes between healthy human individuals. CD45RO-negative, CCR7-selected cells formed the naive CD8 fraction, which excluded terminally differentiated effector memory CD45RA+ cells. Each replicate PCR on the sorted subsets used about 0.2 ug DNA (roughly 30,000 T cell genomes). Generated by immunoSEQ multiplex PCR, the TCRdb table keeps only in-frame clones and is missing some. The data hold roughly 2 million clones, with approximately 94% observed a single time. Sequencing was performed on naive CD8+ T cells sorted from blood. The clonotype was recovered from a man aged 18 to 30 in good health.

The CDR3 bases are TGTGCCAGCTCACCACCGGCCAGGGTCCAAGAGACCCAGTACTTC. Its protein product is CASSPPARVQETQYF. The chain combines TRBV18 with TRBJ2-5; possibly TRBD1 for D (5 bases). The CDR3 runs 15 residues. Deletions cut 0 bases from V and 1 base from J, with 9 bases between. The germline V gene has CDR1 KGHSH and CDR2 LQKENI.